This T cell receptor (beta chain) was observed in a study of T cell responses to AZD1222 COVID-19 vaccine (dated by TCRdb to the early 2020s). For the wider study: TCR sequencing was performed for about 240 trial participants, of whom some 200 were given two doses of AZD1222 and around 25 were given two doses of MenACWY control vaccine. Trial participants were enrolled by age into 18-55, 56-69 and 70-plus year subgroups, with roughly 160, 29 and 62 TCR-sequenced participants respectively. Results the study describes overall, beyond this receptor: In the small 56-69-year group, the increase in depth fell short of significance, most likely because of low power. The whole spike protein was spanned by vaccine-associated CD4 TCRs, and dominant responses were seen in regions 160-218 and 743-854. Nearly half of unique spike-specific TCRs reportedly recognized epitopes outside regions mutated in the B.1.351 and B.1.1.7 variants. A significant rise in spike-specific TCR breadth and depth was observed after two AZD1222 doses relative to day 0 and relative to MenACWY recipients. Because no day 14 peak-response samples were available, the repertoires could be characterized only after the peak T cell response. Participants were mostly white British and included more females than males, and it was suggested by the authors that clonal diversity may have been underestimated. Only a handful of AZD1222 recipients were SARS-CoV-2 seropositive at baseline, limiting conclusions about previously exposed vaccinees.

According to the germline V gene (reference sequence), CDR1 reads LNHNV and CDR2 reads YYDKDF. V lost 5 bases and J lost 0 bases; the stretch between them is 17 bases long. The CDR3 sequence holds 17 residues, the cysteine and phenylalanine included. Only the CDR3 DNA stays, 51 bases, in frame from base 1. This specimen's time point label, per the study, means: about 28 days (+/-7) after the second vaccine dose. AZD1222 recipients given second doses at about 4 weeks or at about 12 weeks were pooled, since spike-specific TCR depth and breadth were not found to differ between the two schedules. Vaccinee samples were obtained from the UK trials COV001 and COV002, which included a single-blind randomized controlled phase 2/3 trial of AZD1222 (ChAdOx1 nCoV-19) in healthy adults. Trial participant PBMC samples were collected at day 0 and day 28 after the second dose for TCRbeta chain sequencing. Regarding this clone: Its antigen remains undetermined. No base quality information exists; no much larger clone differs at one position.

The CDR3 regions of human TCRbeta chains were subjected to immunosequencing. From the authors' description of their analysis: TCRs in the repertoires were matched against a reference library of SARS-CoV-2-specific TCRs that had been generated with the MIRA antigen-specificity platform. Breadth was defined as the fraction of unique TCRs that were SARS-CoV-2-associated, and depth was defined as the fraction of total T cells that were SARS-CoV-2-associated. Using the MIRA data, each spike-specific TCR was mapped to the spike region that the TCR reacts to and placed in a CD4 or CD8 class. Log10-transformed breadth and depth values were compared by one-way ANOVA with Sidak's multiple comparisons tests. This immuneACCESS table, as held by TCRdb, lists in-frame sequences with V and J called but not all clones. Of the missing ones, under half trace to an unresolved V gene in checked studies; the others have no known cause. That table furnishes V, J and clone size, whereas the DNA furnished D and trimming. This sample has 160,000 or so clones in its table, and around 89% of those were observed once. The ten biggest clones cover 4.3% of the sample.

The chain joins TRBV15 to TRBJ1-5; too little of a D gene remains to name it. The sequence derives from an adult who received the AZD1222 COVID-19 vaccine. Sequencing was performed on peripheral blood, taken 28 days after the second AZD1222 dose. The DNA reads TGTGCCACCAGCCCCTTCCCCCCAGACTATAGCAATCAGCCCCAGCATTTT. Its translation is CATSPFPPDYSNQPQHF.